This is a list of T cell receptor beta chains from one sample in a study of memory CD4+ T cells and cytomegalovirus serostatus. Assay: immunoSEQ multiplex PCR; the TCRdb copy retains only in-frame clones and omits some. The data show approximately 40,000 clones, 65% to 85% seen once. Sequencing used memory CD4+ T cells from blood. The receptors were sampled from an adult in good health and CMV-seronegative. Each CDR3 is given with its conserved first and last residue.

TRBV6-5	TRBJ1-1	CASSGTASDTEAFF
TRBV6-1	TRBJ1-6	CASRSQGVLSPLHF
TRBV5-4	TRBJ2-5	CASSSGTSKSETQYF
TRBV5-6	TRBJ1-2	CASSWTGGDGYTF
TRBV30	TRBJ2-3	CAWRVAGWADTQYF
TRBV25-1	TRBJ2-3	CASSEGAGTSQYF
TRBV2	TRBJ1-1	CASSDRGGTEAFF
TRBV6-4	TRBJ2-3	CASSGLTDTQYF
TRBV19	TRBJ2-5	CASSSKETQYF
TRBV6-5	TRBJ2-7	CASREPGGLTYEQYF
TRBV5-4	TRBJ2-5	CASSLSLKETQYF
TRBV5-8	TRBJ2-7	CASSSHLRGNEQYF
TRBV6-1	TRBJ2-3	CASRTGTLGADTQYF
TRBV6-1	TRBJ1-2	CASIFRGHGYTF
TRBV6-1	TRBJ1-6	CASRMYPFNNSPLHF
TRBV25-1	TRBJ2-5	CASSDPGWLEGAQYF
TRBV2	TRBJ1-2	CASRAEGYTF
TRBV9	TRBJ1-3	CASSASQGASGNTIYF
TRBV28	TRBJ2-3	CASSLNGGGSTDTQYF
TRBV6-4	TRBJ1-2	CASRRGTGANYGYTF
TRBV19	TRBJ1-4	CASSILRATELFF
TRBV18	TRBJ2-2	CASSPRGANTGELFF
TRBV15	TRBJ1-1	CATSRDFQVNTEAFF
TRBV19	TRBJ2-6	CASSAGGPGANVLTF
TRBV6-5	TRBJ2-7	CASSYGATVLYEQYF
TRBV9	TRBJ1-2	CASSVDPNYGYTF
TRBV2	TRBJ1-5	CASRDYNRGSNQPQHF
TRBV5-4	TRBJ2-6	CASRGQGISGANVLTF
TRBV5-8	TRBJ1-2	CASRNSRTGGATDYGYTF
TRBV15	TRBJ1-2	CATSPDSGYGYTF
TRBV7-9	TRBJ2-7	CASSQGRALVDEQYF
TRBV7-9	TRBJ2-2	CASSSRDRVNTGELFF
TRBV29-1	TRBJ2-1	CSVEVGTRDQFF
TRBV6-5	TRBJ1-2	CASSLPGGSYTF
TRBV4-1	TRBJ1-2	CASSQPRTRYGYTF
TRBV5-4	TRBJ1-2	CASSSLARGAYGYTF
TRBV28	TRBJ1-2	CASRGQGSFYGYTF
TRBV28	TRBJ2-6	CASSLFGSSGANVLTF
TRBV5-1	TRBJ2-2	CASSLGPQGGTGELFF
TRBV6-6	TRBJ1-3	CASSYSQQGAGNTIYF
TRBV28	TRBJ1-6	CASKDWPVSPLHF
TRBV4-1	TRBJ2-3	CASSQTASGGAADTQYF
TRBV19	TRBJ1-2	CASSILGARGYTF
TRBV6-5	TRBJ2-1	CASSYSGGQGYNEQFF
TRBV6-6	TRBJ2-5	CASSYSTKGTGTQYF
TRBV7-9	TRBJ1-1	CASSSGRRGTEAFF